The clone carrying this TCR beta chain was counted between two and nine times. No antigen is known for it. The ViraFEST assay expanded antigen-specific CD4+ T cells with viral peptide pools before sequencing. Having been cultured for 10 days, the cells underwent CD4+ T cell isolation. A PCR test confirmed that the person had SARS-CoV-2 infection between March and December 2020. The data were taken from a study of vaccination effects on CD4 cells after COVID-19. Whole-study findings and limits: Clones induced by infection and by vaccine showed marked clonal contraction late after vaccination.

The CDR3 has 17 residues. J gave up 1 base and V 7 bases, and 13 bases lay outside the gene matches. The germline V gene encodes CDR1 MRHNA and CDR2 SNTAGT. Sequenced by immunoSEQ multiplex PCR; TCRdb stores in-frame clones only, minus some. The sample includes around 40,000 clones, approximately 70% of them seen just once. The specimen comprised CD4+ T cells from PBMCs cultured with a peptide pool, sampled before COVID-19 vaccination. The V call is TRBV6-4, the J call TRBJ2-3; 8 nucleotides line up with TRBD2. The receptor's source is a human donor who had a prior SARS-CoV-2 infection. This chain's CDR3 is CASISLQTSERTDTQYF. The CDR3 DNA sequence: TGTGCCAGCATTTCTCTACAGACTAGCGAACGCACAGATACGCAGTATTTT.